This T cell receptor beta chain emerged from a study of CD8 T cells in Susac syndrome. RNA totalling about 0.45 to 1 ug underwent reverse transcription with random hexamers. TCRdb itself ran the immunoSEQ multiplex PCR reads through MiXCR, one entry per CDR3 protein. The table records 77,000 or so distinct CDR3 sequences, around 93% of them present only once. With 8 bases removed from V and 3 bases from J, the gap between germline ends came to 10 bases. Germline assignment: CDR1 SNHLY and CDR2 FYNNEI. The CDR3 contains 12 residues. The specimen sequenced was CD4+ T cells from PBMCs. This chain joins TRBV2 and TRBJ1-2; D is ambiguous. The clonotype comes from a human donor with Susac syndrome. CDR3 residues: CASFGEDYGYTF. Here the CDR3 DNA reads TGTGCCAGCTTTGGGGAAGACTATGGCTACACCTTC.